Presented here are 17 T cell receptor beta chains from one specimen sequenced in a study of low-dose radiotherapy and immunotherapy resistance in tumors. Time point: after trial treatment. Treatment defined: LDRT plus nivolumab, ipilimumab, low-dose cyclophosphamide and aspirin (RACIN trial). Gene-specific TRAV and TRBV primers were used for first-strand cDNA, covering alpha and beta chains. TCR amplification ran 20 PCR cycles using constant-region and V-primer adapter primers. Via MiXCR, TCRdb re-called the reads, giving one row per CDR3 protein. The sample has about 60,000 distinct CDR3 sequences, around a quarter seen once. The sample in question was PBMCs, obtained after low-dose radiotherapy plus immunotherapy. The receptors here all came from a male donor with prostate cancer.

About this clonotype itself: An end of the junction does not agree with germline; a read error may underlie this. The chain uses TRBV5-3 and TRBJ2-7, with a tentative D call TRBD2 (6 bases). TRBV5-3 is assigned to the ORF class and has an uncertain function. The CDR3 is 15 amino acids. The CDR3 is CASSLAGGVTYEQYF. The CDR3 DNA reads as TGTGCCAGCAGCTTGGCCGGCGGGGTTACCTACGAGCAGTACTTC.

This chain uses TRBV2 with TRBJ2-7; 7 bases line up with TRBD2. Germline CDR1 SNHLY, CDR2 FYNNEI. This CDR3 has 14 amino acids. V was pared by 11 bases and J by 1 base, with 11 bases of the junction left unmatched. The CDR3 protein is CAGTSATNSYEQYF. Written as DNA, the CDR3 is TGTGCCGGAACTAGCGCGACCAATTCCTACGAGCAGTACTTC.

As concerns this clonotype: A read error is likely here: a far larger clone is one base away. V gene TRBV28 combines with J gene TRBJ2-7, with 7 bases matching TRBD1. The CDR3 is made up of 16 amino acids. Per the germline V gene, CDR1 is MDHEN and CDR2 is SYDVKM. J lost 7 bases, V lost 6 bases, and 18 bases had no gene match. CDR3 sequence reads: CASRLTGASFDNEQYF. CDR3 bases: TGTGCCAGCAGGTTAACAGGGGCTTCCTTTGACAATGAGCAGTACTTC.

This clonotype appeared once. The CDR3 nucleotides read TGCGCCAGCAGACCAGGGACAGGGTCGAATCAGCCCCAGCATTTT. Its translation: CASRPGTGSNQPQHF. V usage is TRBV4-3 and J usage is TRBJ1-5, with 9 bases matching TRBD1. Trimming took 6 bases from V and 4 from J; bases not matched to a gene: 7. The length of the CDR3 is 15 residues. Germline loops: CDR1 LGHNA, CDR2 YSLEER.

The chain couples TRBV12-3 or TRBV12-4 to TRBJ1-2; unclear D gene. This CDR3 region has 12 residues. The V gene lost 3 bases and the J gene lost 5 bases, with 7 bases spanning the gap. In DNA, the CDR3 is TGTGCCAGCAGTTTTCTGAAGTATGGCTACACCTTC. Its protein is CASSFLKYGYTF.

J is TRBJ2-3 and V is TRBV3-1, with D perhaps TRBD2 (5 bases). This CDR3 spans 16 amino acids. Germline V gives CDR1 LGHDT, CDR2 YNNKEL (reference sequence). Trimming pared 0 bases from V and 1 base from J, leaving 11 bases between. The CDR3 sequence is CASSQEPSRGTDTQYF. The CDR3 DNA follows: TGTGCCAGCAGCCAAGAGCCATCGCGGGGCACAGATACGCAGTATTTT.

There are many counts of this clonotype. This sequence joins TRBV5-1 and TRBJ2-7; 7 positions match TRBD1. This CDR3 comprises 12 residues. J gave up 6 bases and V 4 bases, and 4 bases lay outside the gene matches. In germline, CDR1 is SGHRS, CDR2 YFSETQ. The CDR3 coding sequence is TGCGCCAGCAGCGACCCAGGGGGCGAGCAGTACTTC. Translation gives CASSDPGGEQYF.

The J gene is TRBJ2-3, the V gene TRBV9; tentatively, D is TRBD2 (5 bases). Germline values: CDR1 SGDLS, CDR2 YYNGEE. Between the trimmed V and J ends, which lost 0 bases and 0 bases, there was a span of 17 bases. CDR3 length: 18 amino acids. Here the CDR3 DNA reads TGTGCCAGCAGCGTAGGGGTCGACGGAGGACCTAGCACAGATACGCAGTATTTT. Translation: CASSVGVDGGPSTDTQYF.

This clonotype came up many times. CDR3 residues: CASSLLNYEQYF. CDR3 DNA sequence: TGTGCCAGCAGCTTGTTGAACTACGAGCAGTACTTC. The V call is TRBV5-5, the J call TRBJ2-7; D not resolved. The length of the CDR3 is 12 residues. Germline lookup yields CDR1 SGHKS and CDR2 YYEKEE (reference sequence). Trimming took off 1 base at V and 3 bases at J, with 5 bases between the two ends. The entire variable domain, with the rest obtained from reference TRBV5-5 and TRBJ2-7, is as follows: DAGVTQSPTHLIKTRGQQVTLRCSPISGHKSVSWYQQVLGQGPQFIFQYYEKEERGRGNFPDRFSARQFPNYSSELNVNALLLGDSALYLCASSLLNYEQYFGPGTRLTVT.

The rearrangement joins TRBV2 to TRBJ2-1; D gene unclear. The CDR3 extends over 14 amino acids. Germline V gene lookup returns CDR1 SNHLY and CDR2 FYNNEI. V was pared by 0 bases and J by 10 bases, with 13 bases between. CDR3 nucleotide sequence: TGTGCCAGCAGTGAAGCTGTCTTCTCCTACGAGCAGTTCTTC. It encodes CASSEAVFSYEQFF.

The chain uses TRBV20-1 and TRBJ2-1; 7 bases fit TRBD2. CDR3 length: 15 amino acids. J was trimmed by 3 bases and V by 0 bases; bases with no gene match: 5. Per germline, CDR1 DFQATT and CDR2 SNEGSKA (reference sequence). CDR3 amino acids: CSARERGRGYNEQFF. CDR3 nucleotide sequence: TGCAGTGCTAGAGAGCGCGGGAGAGGCTACAATGAGCAGTTCTTC.

In its sample, this clonotype was seen a few times. This chain connects TRBV6-2 or TRBV6-3 to TRBJ2-2, with D possibly TRBD1 on 7 matching bases. With 5 bases removed from V and 7 bases from J, the gap between germline ends came to 11 bases. CDR3 length equals 13 residues. Germline V lookup: CDR1 MNHEY, CDR2 SVGEGT. This CDR3 is CASSLQGGGELFF. The CDR3 DNA is TGTGCCAGCAGTCTTCAGGGGGGCGGGGAGCTGTTTTTT.

This clonotype showed up many times. The V gene is TRBV28, the J gene TRBJ1-2, with D perhaps matching TRBD1 (5 bases). This CDR3 region has 11 residues. Trimming took off 5 bases at V and 5 bases at J, with 6 bases between the two ends. Germline V CDR1 and CDR2: MDHEN, SYDVKM. In DNA, the CDR3 is TGTGCCAGCAGTCGGGGGTATGGCTACACCTTC. Translated: CASSRGYGYTF.

This clonotype was recorded at least ten times. The rearrangement uses TRBV6-2 or TRBV6-3 and TRBJ1-6; TRBD1 matches at 7 bases. Germline trimming cut 2 bases from V and 7 bases from J; bases unmatched to any gene: 5. Germline V gene sequence: CDR1 MNHEY, CDR2 SVGEGT. The CDR3 has 15 amino acids. CDR3 DNA: TGTGCCAGCAGTTACCGGCAGGGGGAGAATTCACCCCTCCACTTT. Amino acids: CASSYRQGENSPLHF.

This clonotype showed up many times. The chain uses TRBV11-1 and TRBJ2-4; D possibly corresponds to TRBD1 (6 bases). The CDR3 contains 17 residues. Trimming left V 5 bases short and J 4 bases short, with 21 bases between. Per germline, CDR1 SGHAT and CDR2 FQDESV (reference sequence). The CDR3 region is CASSRNMRLGTKNIQYF. CDR3 DNA sequence: TGTGCCAGCAGCCGTAATATGAGGCTAGGGACAAAAAACATTCAGTACTTC.

This chain connects TRBV6-2 or TRBV6-3 to TRBJ2-1; 7 nucleotides agree with TRBD1. The CDR3 runs 17 residues. The ends lost 4 bases at V and 3 bases at J; junction bases unmatched: 12. CDR1 is MNHEY and CDR2 is SVGEGT in the germline V gene. CDR3 region: CASSFLPQGPDYNEQFF. The CDR3 DNA is TGTGCCAGCAGTTTCCTCCCACAGGGGCCTGACTACAATGAGCAGTTCTTC.

In its sample, this clonotype was seen many times. This rearrangement joins TRBV6-1 to TRBJ1-1; D gene uncertain. Trimming removed 3 bases from V and 4 bases from J, with 9 bases in between. Germline assignment: CDR1 MNHNS and CDR2 SASEGT. The CDR3 is made up of 13 amino acids. The CDR3: CASSDPPGTEAFF. Written as DNA, the CDR3 is TGTGCCAGCAGTGACCCCCCCGGCACTGAAGCTTTCTTT.